Below, 2 T cell receptor beta chains from the same sample are listed, as sequenced in a study of T cell responses to AZD1222 COVID-19 vaccine. Clones were read by immunoSEQ multiplex PCR, and TCRdb kept only the in-frame ones, dropping some. The sample has about 120,000 clones, about 92% seen once. This specimen was peripheral blood, taken 28 days after the second AZD1222 dose. Receptor source: an adult who received the AZD1222 COVID-19 vaccine.

This clone occurred once. The chain carries TRBV9 and TRBJ2-1; TRBD2 matches at 15 bases. The CDR3 is 17 amino acids. The germline CDR1 and CDR2 sequences are SGDLS and YYNGEE. With 3 bases clipped from V and 5 bases from J, the junction kept 6 bases outside the gene matches. This chain's CDR3 is CASSEGLAGGPNNEQFF. The CDR3, as DNA: TGTGCCAGCAGCGAGGGACTAGCGGGGGGACCGAACAATGAGCAGTTCTTC. Complete variable domain (other parts from reference TRBV9 and TRBJ2-1): DSGVTQTPKHLITATGQRVTLRCSPRSGDLSVYWYQQSLDQGLQFLIQYYNGEERAKGNILERFSAQQFPDLHSELNLSSLELGDSALYFCASSEGLAGGPNNEQFFGPGTRLTVL.

The chain recombines TRBV10-3 with TRBJ1-5, with D uncertain. CDR3 length: 13 residues. Germline V gene lookup returns CDR1 ENHRY and CDR2 SYGVKD. V was clipped by 3 bases and J by 7 bases, with 10 bases between them. In nucleotides, the CDR3 is TGTGCCATCAGTGATTCTTCCGACCAGCCCCAGCATTTT. This codes for CAISDSSDQPQHF.